The entry below describes one T cell receptor beta chain. This clone came up once. Which antigen it targets is not known. Per-nucleotide qualities are absent, and no much larger clonotype sits a single base away. Sequences SGHDN (CDR1) and FVKESK (CDR2) are obtained from the germline V gene. The trim is 8 bases for V and 2 bases for J, with a gap of 12 bases between the germline ends. Including the terminal cysteine and phenylalanine, the CDR3 comprises 13 residues. Only the CDR3 region is kept as DNA, spanning 39 bases read in frame from base 1. The sample belongs to a study of blood T cell repertoires in COVID-19 (dated by TCRdb to the early 2020s). Regarding the research as a whole: The collaborator samples originated in the United States, Italy and Spain and spanned the acute and convalescent phases of COVID-19. The material from the prospective study consisted of cDNA or gDNA derived from T cells, B-cell-depleted T cells, or PBMCs. The dataset comprised deeply sampled blood TCRbeta repertoires from subjects exposed to, actively infected with, or recovered from COVID-19. The repertoires were released in a freely available public database intended as a resource for research on the immune response to SARS-CoV-2. The samples were drawn from two sources: the first 160 participants of the ongoing ImmuneRACE study, and fewer than 1,500 subjects contributed by 6 global collaborators. A de-identified subject ID, COVID-19 status, age in years and sex were almost always included in the sample metadata. Where HLA class I and class II types were available, the types were taken from metadata supplied by the sample provider, not from assay-based typing. Summary of the overall study and its limitations: Clinical and demographic metadata were provided uncurated, with the amount varying by source and participant.

The collaborating institutions used their own protocols to collect whole blood in K2EDTA tubes. Collaborator samples were shipped for TCRbeta analysis as frozen whole blood, isolated PBMCs, or DNA extracted from either sample type. TCRbeta CDR3 regions were amplified from genomic DNA using the immunoSEQ Assay, a bias-controlled multiplex PCR. In the source study's methods: The number of nucleated cells in each sample was estimated by amplification of reference gene primers within the assay. To quantify the absolute abundance of each unique TCRbeta CDR3 rearrangement, sequence reads were collapsed and filtered. For each sample, productive Simpson clonality was calculated as the square root of Simpson's diversity index over productive rearrangements. The table was pulled from immuneACCESS by TCRdb, which kept in-frame rearrangements only. Such tables lose some clones; where checked, under half of the loss comes from unresolved V genes, and the rest has no known cause. V and J calls and clone size are those listed in that table; D and trimming were worked out from the DNA. The sample profile shows just over 650,000 clones; approximately 90% of them were found once. The ten largest clones represent approximately 0.25% of the sample.

The chain employs TRBV14 and TRBJ1-2; D gene: possibly TRBD1, on 5 matching bases. This receptor was taken from a woman aged 18-29 years with acute or convalescent COVID-19. Sequenced input: peripheral blood. The CDR3 has the sequence CASAIQGNYGYTF. The base sequence is TGTGCCAGCGCAATTCAGGGAAACTATGGCTACACCTTC.